This T cell receptor (beta chain) was sequenced in a study of OX40 agonist ivuxolimab in advanced cancers. Repertoires were generated with immunoSEQ multiplex PCR, while TCRdb's copy carries only in-frame clones and drops some. The table includes about 77,000 clones, around four fifths detected once. V was cut by 0 bases and J by 1 base, with 10 bases left in between. CDR1 is SGHTA, CDR2 FQGNSA, per germline. This CDR3 is 16 amino acids long. The specimen was CD4+ or CD8+ T cells sorted from blood, collected in a trial of the OX40 agonist ivuxolimab. The clonotype was recovered from an adult with an advanced solid tumor such as melanoma, head and neck, liver or kidney cancer. The chain joins TRBV7-2 to TRBJ1-5; maybe TRBD1 (5 bases). The CDR3 bases are TGTGCCAGCAGCTTAGCGCCGGGGACGAGCAATCAGCCCCAGCATTTT. Translating gives CASSLAPGTSNQPQHF.